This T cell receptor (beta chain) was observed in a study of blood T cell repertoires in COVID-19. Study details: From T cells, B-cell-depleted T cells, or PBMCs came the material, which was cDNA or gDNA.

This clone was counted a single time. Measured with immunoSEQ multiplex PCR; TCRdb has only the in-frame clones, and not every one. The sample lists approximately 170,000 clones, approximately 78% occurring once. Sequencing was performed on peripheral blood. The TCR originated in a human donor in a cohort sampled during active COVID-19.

The CDR3 region is CASSEAGLVVYNEQFF. The CDR3 region has the DNA TGTGCCAGCAGTGAAGCGGGGCTTGTTGTTTACAATGAGCAGTTCTTC. This sequence joins TRBV6-1 and TRBJ2-1; possible D gene TRBD1, 5 bases. Germline-derived CDR1 and CDR2 are MNHNS and SASEGT. V lost 0 bases to trimming and J lost 4 bases, with 13 bases between them. The CDR3 totals 16 residues.